The 32 T cell receptor beta chains below all came from one sample that was sequenced in a study of shared clonotypes between healthy human individuals. Libraries were prepared by immunoSEQ multiplex PCR; TCRdb keeps only in-frame clonotypes and omits some of them. The profile shows about 1.5 million clones, approximately 98% of them singletons. The sequenced sample consisted of naive CD4+ T cells sorted from blood. Subset of the sample: CD45RA+ positively selected. These receptors were taken from a man aged 30 to 45 in good health.

V gene TRBV9 combines with J gene TRBJ2-1; the match to TRBD2 covers 10 bases. The trim removed 4 bases at V and 3 bases at J, leaving 7 bases unmatched. The CDR3 consists of 16 residues. Germline V CDR1 and CDR2: SGDLS, YYNGEE. CDR3 nucleotides: TGTGCCAGCAGCATCGGACTAGCGGTAAACTACAATGAGCAGTTCTTC. Amino acid sequence: CASSIGLAVNYNEQFF.

The chain recombines TRBV18 with TRBJ2-7, with D unclear. The V gene lost 0 bases and the J gene lost 0 bases, with 6 bases spanning the gap. Germline V lookup: CDR1 KGHSH, CDR2 LQKENI. The CDR3 contains 14 residues. DNA for the CDR3: TGTGCCAGCTCACCACCGTTTGACTCCTACGAGCAGTACTTC. Translating gives CASSPPFDSYEQYF.

This clone was recorded only once. The chain employs TRBV27 and TRBJ1-5, with no clear D. The V end lost 1 base, the J end lost 0 bases, and 7 bases lay between the germline ends. The CDR3 runs to 15 residues. CDR1 MNHEY and CDR2 SMNVEV come from the germline V gene (reference sequence). Here the CDR3 DNA reads TGTGCCAGCAGTTTATTACTGGGTAGCAATCAGCCCCAGCATTTT. Its protein product is CASSLLLGSNQPQHF.

This chain uses TRBV18 with TRBJ2-7, with D maybe TRBD1 (6 bases). With 0 bases removed from V and 5 bases from J, the gap between germline ends came to 17 bases. Germline V gives CDR1 KGHSH, CDR2 LQKENI. The CDR3 covers 16 residues. The CDR3 DNA is TGTGCCAGCTCACCACCGTCTGCAGGGGTTGAGAACGAGCAGTACTTC. This gives the protein CASSPPSAGVENEQYF.

This sequence joins TRBV28 and TRBJ2-7; maybe TRBD2 (6 bases). Looked up from germline, CDR1 is MDHEN and CDR2 is SYDVKM. The V gene lost 4 bases and the J gene lost 1 base, with 14 bases spanning the gap. The CDR3 is made up of 15 amino acids. Here the CDR3 reads CASSSGDGGSYEQYF. CDR3 coding DNA: TGTGCCAGCAGTTCGGGGGACGGCGGATCCTACGAGCAGTACTTC.

The rearrangement uses TRBV19 and TRBJ2-2, with 7 bases that match TRBD2. Germline CDR1 and CDR2: LNHDA and SQIVND (reference sequence). The CDR3 is 14 amino acids. V lost 5 bases and J lost 7; bases outside the gene matches: 7. The DNA for the CDR3 is TGTGCCAGTAGTCCAGGACTAGATGGCGGGGAGCTGTTTTTT. This gives the protein CASSPGLDGGELFF. Full variable domain (missing parts from reference TRBV19 and TRBJ2-2): DGGITQSPKYLFRKEGQNVTLSCEQNLNHDAMYWYRQDPGQGLRLIYYSQIVNDFQKGDIAEGYSVSREKKESFPLTVTSAQKNPTAFYLCASSPGLDGGELFFGEGSRLTVL.

V and J are TRBV19 and TRBJ2-5, with 9 bases identical to TRBD1. The V gene's germline CDR1 is LNHDA and CDR2 SQIVND (reference sequence). V shed 6 bases and J 4 bases; nucleotides not matched to a gene: 6. The CDR3 has 14 residues. This CDR3 reads CASRRTGAGETQYF. In nucleotides, the CDR3 is TGTGCCAGTAGGAGGACAGGGGCGGGAGAGACCCAGTACTTC.

The chain joins TRBV28 to TRBJ2-6; the D gene is possibly TRBD1 (6 bases). The ends were cut back, 4 bases at V and 0 bases at J, with 28 bases in the middle. The CDR3 runs 22 residues. Germline V gene data show CDR1 as MDHEN and CDR2 as SYDVKM. The CDR3 DNA reads TGTGCCAGCAGTTCAGTATTCCCCGCCACAGGGACCGTACTCTCTGGGGCCAACGTCCTGACTTTC. Residues: CASSSVFPATGTVLSGANVLTF.

The DNA of the CDR3 is TGCGCCAGCAGCAAGGACCCAGGGGCCCCGTTGGCCAATGAGCAGTTCTTC. Encoded protein: CASSKDPGAPLANEQFF. V is TRBV5-1 and J is TRBJ2-1; weak D call: TRBD1 (6 bases). Germline CDR1 and CDR2: SGHRS and YFSETQ. This CDR3 has 17 amino acids. The V end was cut by 4 bases, the J end by 6 bases, with 23 bases between.

This clone was observed once. The gene calls are TRBV30 and TRBJ2-5; D may be TRBD2 (5 bases). This CDR3 is built from 14 residues. Trimming removed 2 bases from V and 4 bases from J, with 14 bases in between. Germline values: CDR1 GTSNPN, CDR2 SVGIG (reference sequence). Here the CDR3 reads CAWSPSAAGETQYF. CDR3 sequence (DNA): TGTGCCTGGAGTCCAAGCGCGGCGGGAGAGACCCAGTACTTC. Using reference TRBV30 and TRBJ2-5 for the parts outside the CDR3, the full variable domain is SQTIHQWPATLVQPVGSPLSLECTVEGTSNPNLYWYRQAAGRGLQLLFYSVGIGQISSEVPQNLSASRPQDRQFILSSKKLLLSDSGFYLCAWSPSAAGETQYFGPGTRLLVL.

The gene calls are TRBV6-5 and TRBJ1-2; 7 bases align to TRBD1. The junction had 8 bases not matched to a gene; V was cut back by 5 bases and J by 8 bases. CDR1 MNHEY and CDR2 SVGAGI come from the germline V gene. CDR3 length: 13 amino acids. The CDR3 region is CASSTDRVGGYTF. CDR3 in DNA: TGTGCCAGCAGTACCGACAGGGTGGGAGGCTACACCTTC.

This clone was recorded once. The chain employs TRBV28 and TRBJ2-7; a weak D match, TRBD2 (6 bases). With 2 bases removed from V and 7 bases from J, the gap between germline ends came to 15 bases. The CDR3 is made up of 14 amino acids. Germline CDR1 MDHEN, CDR2 SYDVKM. The CDR3 DNA sequence: TGTGCCAGCAGTTTAAGTAGCGGTACGGGAGAGCAGTACTTC. As protein: CASSLSSGTGEQYF.

The CDR3: CASSPFQGYQETQYF. Written as DNA, the CDR3 is TGTGCCAGCTCACCATTCCAGGGCTACCAAGAGACCCAGTACTTC. This chain uses TRBV18 with TRBJ2-5; maybe TRBD1 (5 bases). With 2 bases removed from V and 0 bases from J, the gap between germline ends came to 10 bases. Germline V gene data show CDR1 as KGHSH and CDR2 as LQKENI. CDR3 length: 15 residues.

The CDR3 DNA reads TGTGCCAGCAGCTTGGGGACGCCCGCTGAGCAGTTCTTC. Translation: CASSLGTPAEQFF. V gene TRBV5-5 combines with J gene TRBJ2-1, with unresolved D. V shed 0 bases and J shed 9 bases, with 10 bases lying between them. The germline V gene has CDR1 SGHKS and CDR2 YYEKEE (reference sequence). The length of the CDR3 is 13 residues.

On this clone itself: Other nucleotide sequences in the sample specify the same CDR3. The V gene is TRBV18, the J gene TRBJ2-7; 12 bases align to TRBD2. Germline values: CDR1 KGHSH, CDR2 LQKENI. The CDR3 totals 15 residues. Trimming took 3 bases from V and 3 from J; bases not matched to a gene: 3. CDR3 bases: TGTGCCAGCTCACCGACTAGCGGGGGCCTCTACGAGCAGTACTTC. Its protein is CASSPTSGGLYEQYF. The variable domain in full, completed from reference TRBV18 and TRBJ2-7, reads NAGVMQNPRHLVRRRGQEARLRCSPMKGHSHVYWYRQLPEEGLKFMVYLQKENIIDESGMPKERFSAEFPKEGPSILRIQQVVRGDSAAYFCASSPTSGGLYEQYFGPGTRLTVT.

The CDR3, as DNA: TGTGCCAGCAGTCCCAGGGAGTCTGGTAAAGAGACCCAGTACTTC. Its translation is CASSPRESGKETQYF. V is TRBV28 and J is TRBJ2-5; either TRBD1 or TRBD2 may supply D (5 bases each). The germline V gene encodes CDR1 MDHEN and CDR2 SYDVKM. This CDR3 spans 15 amino acids. With 5 bases removed from V and 3 bases from J, the gap between germline ends came to 16 bases.

This sequence joins TRBV15 and TRBJ2-6, with D perhaps matching TRBD2 (6 bases). V lost 4 bases and J lost 2, with 15 bases in between. Germline V lookup: CDR1 LNHNV, CDR2 YYDKDF (reference sequence). The CDR3 sequence is 17 residues long. DNA of the CDR3: TGTGCCACCAGCAACCCACGGGGAGGCCCTGGGGCCAACGTCCTGACTTTC. Translation: CATSNPRGGPGANVLTF.

The gene calls are TRBV10-1 and TRBJ2-1; tentatively, D is TRBD2 (6 bases). The germline CDR1 and CDR2 sequences are WNHNN and SYGVQD (reference sequence). The V gene lost 1 base and the J gene lost 7 bases, with 11 bases spanning the gap. The CDR3 loop spans 14 amino acids. This chain's CDR3 is CASSEFGTVNEQFF. DNA of the CDR3: TGCGCCAGCAGTGAGTTTGGGACTGTTAATGAGCAGTTCTTC.

This sequence joins TRBV5-1 and TRBJ2-4; TRBD2 might be the D (5 bases). Germline V gives CDR1 SGHRS, CDR2 YFSETQ. V lost 2 bases and J lost 5, with 14 bases in between. The length of the CDR3 is 15 residues. The CDR3 sequence: CASSFNGELENIQYF. The CDR3 nucleotides are TGCGCCAGCAGCTTTAACGGGGAGTTGGAAAACATTCAGTACTTC.

Worth noting for this clone: Other nucleotide sequences in the sample specify the same CDR3. V gene TRBV29-1 combines with J gene TRBJ2-5; D is ambiguous. V lost 4 bases, J lost 1 base, and 7 bases lay in between. This CDR3 is 12 amino acids long. CDR1 and CDR2 from the germline V gene are SQVTM and ANQGSEA. The CDR3 nucleotides read TGCAGCGTTGGAGTCAGCCAAGAGACCCAGTACTTC. Residues: CSVGVSQETQYF.

A note on this clone: The sample carries other DNA sequences with the same CDR3. The V call is TRBV20-1, the J call TRBJ2-7; D is unresolved. This CDR3 region has 11 residues. Trimming cost V 6 bases and J 3 bases, with 9 bases left between them. Germline CDR1 DFQATT, CDR2 SNEGSKA (reference sequence). The CDR3 reads CSAAPLYEQYF. The CDR3 nucleotides are TGCAGTGCAGCTCCCCTCTACGAGCAGTACTTC.

The V call is TRBV18, the J call TRBJ2-1; 12 bases are a match to TRBD2. The ends lost 4 bases at V and 1 base at J; junction bases unmatched: 5. Per the germline V gene, CDR1 is KGHSH and CDR2 is LQKENI. There are 17 residues in the CDR3. The CDR3 DNA reads as TGTGCCAGCTCACTTGGACTAGCGGGAAGGTCCTACAATGAGCAGTTCTTC. Translating gives CASSLGLAGRSYNEQFF.

This clone was recorded once. This chain joins TRBV18 and TRBJ2-2; D gene ambiguous. The V and J ends lost 1 base and 5 bases respectively, with 8 bases between them. There are 14 residues in the CDR3. Germline values: CDR1 KGHSH, CDR2 LQKENI. As DNA, the CDR3 is TGTGCCAGCTCACCACTGGTCGCGACCGGGGAGCTGTTTTTT. The encoded protein is CASSPLVATGELFF.

This chain links TRBV6-1 with TRBJ1-4; no firm D call. Trimming stripped 6 bases from V and 4 bases from J, with 12 bases between. The CDR3 length is 14 residues. Looked up from germline, CDR1 is MNHNS and CDR2 is SASEGT. The CDR3 is CASSDPGLNEKLFF. The DNA of the CDR3 is TGTGCCAGCAGCGACCCGGGTCTTAATGAAAAACTGTTTTTT.

The rearrangement joins TRBV4-3 to TRBJ2-3; D is unresolved. This CDR3 is built from 13 residues. Trimming took off 1 base at V and 5 bases at J, with 7 bases between the two ends. Per the germline V gene, CDR1 is LGHNA and CDR2 is YSLEER. The CDR3 DNA is TGCGCCAGCAGCCAAGGGAGAAAAGATACGCAGTATTTT. As protein: CASSQGRKDTQYF.

The CDR3 protein is CASSSTSGTKGNNEQFF. In DNA, the CDR3 is TGTGCCAGCAGTTCCACCTCCGGGACTAAGGGGAACAATGAGCAGTTCTTC. The rearrangement uses TRBV7-9 and TRBJ2-1; 7 bases line up with TRBD2. This CDR3 has 17 residues. Trimming removed 6 bases from V and 5 bases from J; junction bases left unmatched: 16. Germline V CDR1 and CDR2: SEHNR, FQNEAQ (reference sequence).

V is TRBV7-8 and J is TRBJ2-3; 7 nucleotides match TRBD2. CDR1 and CDR2 (germline): SGHVS, FQNEAQ. V lost 5 bases and J lost 0; bases outside the gene matches: 5. The CDR3 has 15 amino acids. Here the CDR3 reads CASSLSGTSTDTQYF. The CDR3 DNA is TGTGCCAGCAGCCTGAGCGGGACTAGCACAGATACGCAGTATTTT.

This clone showed up just once. This chain joins TRBV27 and TRBJ1-2, with D unresolved. Deletions cut 3 bases from V and 6 bases from J, with 14 bases between. CDR3 size: 14 residues. Germline V gene lookup returns CDR1 MNHEY and CDR2 SMNVEV (reference sequence). CDR3 coding DNA: TGTGCCAGCAGTTTCGTAGGGAGGGAGGATGGCTACACCTTC. It is translated as CASSFVGREDGYTF.

The chain has TRBV25-1 and TRBJ1-2, with TRBD1 as a possible D gene (5 bases). V dropped 3 bases and J dropped 9 bases, with 17 bases sitting between them. The CDR3 runs to 14 residues. Per germline, CDR1 MGHDK and CDR2 SYGVNS. Here the CDR3 DNA reads TGTGCCAGCAGTGAGGTGGCCAGGCCAGGGAGCTACACCTTC. It is translated as CASSEVARPGSYTF.

The chain employs TRBV11-2 and TRBJ2-7; TRBD1 agrees at 8 bases. J was trimmed by 5 bases and V by 3 bases; bases with no gene match: 9. This CDR3 is 15 amino acids long. The V gene's germline CDR1 is SGHAT and CDR2 FQNNGV. The CDR3 DNA sequence: TGTGCCAGCAGCTTCTCCGGGACAGGTCCCGACGAGCAGTACTTC. Amino acids: CASSFSGTGPDEQYF. Full variable domain (rest looked up from reference TRBV11-2 and TRBJ2-7): EAGVAQSPRYKIIEKRQSVAFWCNPISGHATLYWYQQILGQGPKLLIQFQNNGVVDDSQLPKDRFSAERLKGVDSTLKIQPAKLEDSAVYLCASSFSGTGPDEQYFGPGTRLTVT.

This clone occurred once. Other DNA sequences in this specimen translate into the identical CDR3. This rearrangement joins TRBV28 to TRBJ2-1, with TRBD2 matching 8 bases. The length of the CDR3 is 14 residues. V trimming: 4 bases; J trimming: 4 bases; junction bases outside the gene matches: 3. Germline-derived CDR1 and CDR2 are MDHEN and SYDVKM. CDR3 DNA: TGTGCCAGCAGTTCCGGGGGGGGATACAATGAGCAGTTCTTC. Amino acid sequence: CASSSGGGYNEQFF.

This clone was picked up one time. J is TRBJ2-6 and V is TRBV7-9, with no clear D. V lost 4 bases to trimming and J lost 4 bases, with 8 bases between them. The CDR3 length is 14 residues. CDR1 SEHNR and CDR2 FQNEAQ come from the germline V gene (reference sequence). CDR3 bases: TGTGCCAGCAGCTACCGTTTGGGGGCCAACGTCCTGACTTTC. This translates into CASSYRLGANVLTF.